This TCR beta chain was captured by sequencing in a study of cytomegalovirus exposure and HLA in healthy donors. Repertoires were generated with immunoSEQ multiplex PCR, while TCRdb's copy carries only in-frame clones and drops some. The data show more than 85,000 clones, more than 85% seen once. The germline CDR1 and CDR2 sequences are MGHRA and YSYEKL. This CDR3 spans 14 amino acids. V gave up 3 bases and J gave up 4 bases; unmatched junction bases: 4. Sequenced input: PBMCs. The rearrangement uses TRBV4-1 and TRBJ2-7, with 9 nucleotides matching TRBD1. The receptor's source is a young woman in good health and CMV-seropositive. CDR3 region: CASSHETGGYEQYF. In DNA form, the CDR3 reads TGCGCCAGCAGCCATGAGACAGGGGGTTACGAGCAGTACTTC.